These T cell receptor beta chains were read from a single sample in a study of post-analysis software for immune sequencing data. A single record per CDR3 protein comes from TCRdb applying MiXCR to the PCR reads. Here the sample spans under 900,000 distinct CDR3 sequences, around 53% being singletons. Sequenced material: blood. The receptors here all came from a girl aged 10-17 years with multiple sclerosis. The CDR3 runs from the conserved cysteine through the conserved F or W. The order of the fields is CDR3 protein, CDR3 DNA, D gene, V gene, J gene, clone size. A D gene is named only where the DNA matches it firmly. Rows give clone size only sometimes, using once, few, many, or a class for an expanded clone.

CDR3 protein: CASSVATSGGGYTF
CDR3 DNA: TGTGCCAGCAGCGTAGCTACTTCGGGGGGCGGCTACACCTTC
D gene: -
V gene: TRBV9
J gene: TRBJ1-2
clone size: -

CDR3 protein: CASSLFVTTYEQYF
CDR3 DNA: TGTGCCAGCAGTTTATTTGTGACAACCTACGAGCAGTACTTC
D gene: -
V gene: TRBV12-3/TRBV12-4
J gene: TRBJ2-7
clone size: -

CDR3 protein: CASSATGEAFF
CDR3 DNA: TGTGCCAGCAGCGCTACAGGGGAAGCTTTCTTT
D gene: -
V gene: TRBV9
J gene: TRBJ1-1
clone size: once

CDR3 protein: CASSYSGTSSYEQYF
CDR3 DNA: TGTGCCAGCAGTTACTCCGGGACAAGCTCCTACGAGCAGTACTTC
D gene: -
V gene: TRBV5-1
J gene: TRBJ2-7
clone size: -

CDR3 protein: CASSFFVLAGSSYEQYF
CDR3 DNA: TGCGCCAGCAGCTTTTTTGTCCTAGCGGGCAGCTCCTACGAGCAGTACTTC
D gene: TRBD2
V gene: TRBV5-1
J gene: TRBJ2-7
clone size: few

CDR3 protein: CASGKGWTEAFF
CDR3 DNA: TGTGCCAGTGGTAAAGGGTGGACTGAAGCTTTCTTT
D gene: -
V gene: TRBV19
J gene: TRBJ1-1
clone size: few

CDR3 protein: CASSRSGGVSYEQYF
CDR3 DNA: TGTGCCAGCAGCCGGAGCGGGGGGGTGTCCTACGAGCAGTACTTC
D gene: TRBD2
V gene: TRBV7-2
J gene: TRBJ2-7
clone size: -

CDR3 protein: CASEADLSGNTIYF
CDR3 DNA: TGTGCTAGTGAGGCAGACCTCTCTGGAAACACCATATATTTT
D gene: -
V gene: TRBV12-5
J gene: TRBJ1-3
clone size: -

CDR3 protein: CSVEDHIRQANTEAFF
CDR3 DNA: TGCAGCGTTGAAGATCATATAAGACAAGCGAACACTGAAGCTTTCTTT
D gene: -
V gene: TRBV29-1
J gene: TRBJ1-1
clone size: -

CDR3 protein: CSARNRGQYEQYF
CDR3 DNA: TGCAGTGCTAGAAACAGGGGTCAGTACGAGCAGTACTTC
D gene: TRBD1
V gene: TRBV20-1
J gene: TRBJ2-7
clone size: -

CDR3 protein: CAWSTAGGPGNEQFF
CDR3 DNA: TGTGCCTGGAGTACAGCGGGAGGGCCCGGCAATGAGCAGTTCTTC
D gene: TRBD2
V gene: TRBV30
J gene: TRBJ2-1
clone size: -

CDR3 protein: CSAPKARANEQYF
CDR3 DNA: TGCAGTGCCCCGAAGGCCAGGGCCAACGAGCAGTACTTC
D gene: -
V gene: TRBV20-1
J gene: TRBJ2-7
clone size: few

CDR3 protein: CASSVGTDYGYTF
CDR3 DNA: TGCGCCAGCAGCGTCGGGACAGACTATGGCTACACCTTC
D gene: TRBD1
V gene: TRBV5-1
J gene: TRBJ1-2
clone size: -

CDR3 protein: CASSLTQTDLRQYF
CDR3 DNA: TGCGCCAGCAGCTTGACCCAGACAGATCTACGGCAGTACTTC
D gene: -
V gene: TRBV5-1
J gene: TRBJ2-7
clone size: -

CDR3 protein: CASSPTGRTEAFF
CDR3 DNA: TGTGCCAGCAGCCCGACAGGGCGGACTGAAGCTTTCTTT
D gene: TRBD1
V gene: TRBV7-3
J gene: TRBJ1-1
clone size: few

CDR3 protein: CASSDILLNEQFFGPGTVADTQYF
CDR3 DNA: -
D gene: -
V gene: TRBV5-1
J gene: TRBJ2-3
clone size: once

CDR3 protein: CSVWTGFTGELFF
CDR3 DNA: TGCAGCGTCTGGACAGGTTTCACCGGGGAGCTGTTTTTT
D gene: TRBD1
V gene: TRBV29-1
J gene: TRBJ2-2
clone size: -

CDR3 protein: CASSYRERREYEQYF
CDR3 DNA: TGTGCCAGCAGTTATCGGGAGCGGAGGGAATACGAGCAGTACTTC
D gene: -
V gene: TRBV6-5
J gene: TRBJ2-7
clone size: -

CDR3 protein: CASSVDKSNQPQHF
CDR3 DNA: TGTGCCAGCAGCGTCGACAAGAGCAATCAGCCCCAGCATTTT
D gene: -
V gene: TRBV7-9
J gene: TRBJ1-5
clone size: -

CDR3 protein: CRAAEGRSSYNEQFF
CDR3 DNA: TGCAGAGCTGCGGAGGGGCGGAGTTCCTACAATGAGCAGTTCTTC
D gene: -
V gene: TRBV20-1
J gene: TRBJ2-1
clone size: once

CDR3 protein: CASSFPGGNNEQFF
CDR3 DNA: TGTGCCAGCAGCTTTCCGGGGGGGAATAATGAGCAGTTCTTC
D gene: TRBD2
V gene: TRBV7-2
J gene: TRBJ2-1
clone size: -

CDR3 protein: CASSYSRTTHYTGELFF
CDR3 DNA: TGTGCCAGCAGTTACTCGAGAACCACTCACTACACCGGGGAGCTGTTTTTT
D gene: -
V gene: TRBV6-5
J gene: TRBJ2-2
clone size: -

CDR3 protein: CSAPTGGASGANVLTF
CDR3 DNA: TGCAGTGCTCCGACAGGGGGCGCTTCTGGGGCCAACGTCCTGACTTTC
D gene: TRBD1
V gene: TRBV20-1
J gene: TRBJ2-6
clone size: -

CDR3 protein: CASSLVEAEQYF
CDR3 DNA: TGTGCCAGCAGCTTAGTGGAGGCCGAGCAGTACTTC
D gene: -
V gene: TRBV7-9
J gene: TRBJ2-7
clone size: few

CDR3 protein: CASSYRSARNYGYTF
CDR3 DNA: TGTGCCAGCAGTTACCGGTCAGCGAGGAACTATGGCTACACCTTC
D gene: -
V gene: TRBV6-2/TRBV6-3
J gene: TRBJ1-2
clone size: few

CDR3 protein: CATTGGAADTQYF
CDR3 DNA: TGTGCCACGACAGGGGGTGCGGCAGATACGCAGTATTTT
D gene: TRBD1
V gene: TRBV28
J gene: TRBJ2-3
clone size: -

CDR3 protein: CASKKEVNYNEQFF
CDR3 DNA: TGTGCCAGCAAGAAGGAGGTGAACTACAATGAGCAGTTCTTC
D gene: -
V gene: TRBV6-4
J gene: TRBJ2-1
clone size: once

CDR3 protein: CASSSIQAVRNTQYF
CDR3 DNA: TGTGCCAGCAGTTCCATCCAGGCAGTCCGTAATACGCAGTATTTT
D gene: -
V gene: TRBV27
J gene: TRBJ2-3
clone size: -

CDR3 protein: CSARLSGEKLFF
CDR3 DNA: TGCAGTGCTAGACTATCTGGTGAAAAACTGTTTTTT
D gene: -
V gene: TRBV20-1
J gene: TRBJ1-4
clone size: -

CDR3 protein: CASSLARITGGPYEQYF
CDR3 DNA: TGTGCCAGCAGCTTAGCTCGTATAACAGGGGGTCCCTACGAGCAGTACTTC
D gene: TRBD1
V gene: TRBV7-9
J gene: TRBJ2-7
clone size: -

CDR3 protein: CASSYAPGGAYEQYF
CDR3 DNA: TGTGCCAGCAGCTATGCCCCCGGGGGGGCGTACGAGCAGTACTTC
D gene: TRBD2
V gene: TRBV7-2
J gene: TRBJ2-7
clone size: -

CDR3 protein: CASSLGWSTEAFF
CDR3 DNA: TGTGCCAGCAGCCTGGGTTGGAGCACTGAAGCTTTCTTT
D gene: -
V gene: TRBV7-9
J gene: TRBJ1-1
clone size: once

CDR3 protein: CASSRRDSDTQYF
CDR3 DNA: TGTGCCAGCTCGCGTCGGGACTCAGATACGCAGTATTTT
D gene: -
V gene: TRBV18
J gene: TRBJ2-3
clone size: few

CDR3 protein: CASSVMGIYNQPQHF
CDR3 DNA: TGTGCCAGCAGTGTGATGGGGATATACAATCAGCCCCAGCATTTT
D gene: -
V gene: TRBV2
J gene: TRBJ1-5
clone size: -

CDR3 protein: CASIRRKTTYNEQFF
CDR3 DNA: TGTGCCAGCATCAGGCGCAAGACGACCTACAATGAGCAGTTCTTC
D gene: -
V gene: TRBV6-6
J gene: TRBJ2-1
clone size: -

CDR3 protein: CASSEPNGGAKNIQYF
CDR3 DNA: TGCGCCAGCAGTGAACCAAACGGGGGTGCCAAAAACATTCAGTACTTC
D gene: -
V gene: TRBV10-2
J gene: TRBJ2-4
clone size: -

CDR3 protein: CATSRDPAGVNNEQFF
CDR3 DNA: TGTGCCACCAGCAGAGATCCGGCGGGGGTGAACAATGAGCAGTTCTTC
D gene: TRBD2
V gene: TRBV15
J gene: TRBJ2-1
clone size: few

CDR3 protein: CASSPQGAGATQYF
CDR3 DNA: TGTGCCAGCAGTCCCCAGGGTGCAGGTGCGACCCAGTACTTC
D gene: -
V gene: TRBV6-5
J gene: TRBJ2-5
clone size: few

CDR3 protein: CSARDMDRVYNEQFF
CDR3 DNA: TGCAGTGCTAGAGATATGGACAGGGTCTACAATGAGCAGTTCTTC
D gene: TRBD1
V gene: TRBV20-1
J gene: TRBJ2-1
clone size: -

CDR3 protein: CSVVGTYNEQFF
CDR3 DNA: TGCAGCGTTGTGGGCACCTACAATGAGCAGTTCTTC
D gene: -
V gene: TRBV29-1
J gene: TRBJ2-1
clone size: few

CDR3 protein: CASSERASGYTDTQYF
CDR3 DNA: TGTGCCAGCAGTGAAAGGGCTAGCGGCTACACAGATACGCAGTATTTT
D gene: TRBD2
V gene: TRBV2
J gene: TRBJ2-3
clone size: -

CDR3 protein: CSVQGRLAGNEQFF
CDR3 DNA: TGCAGCGTCCAAGGCAGGCTAGCGGGGAATGAGCAGTTCTTC
D gene: TRBD2
V gene: TRBV29-1
J gene: TRBJ2-1
clone size: -

CDR3 protein: CASSTGLAETQYF
CDR3 DNA: TGTGCCAGCAGCACGGGACTAGCTGAGACCCAGTACTTC
D gene: TRBD2
V gene: TRBV9
J gene: TRBJ2-5
clone size: -

CDR3 protein: CSMASGGNQPQHF
CDR3 DNA: TGCAGCATGGCGAGTGGAGGGAATCAGCCCCAGCATTTT
D gene: -
V gene: TRBV29-1
J gene: TRBJ1-5
clone size: -